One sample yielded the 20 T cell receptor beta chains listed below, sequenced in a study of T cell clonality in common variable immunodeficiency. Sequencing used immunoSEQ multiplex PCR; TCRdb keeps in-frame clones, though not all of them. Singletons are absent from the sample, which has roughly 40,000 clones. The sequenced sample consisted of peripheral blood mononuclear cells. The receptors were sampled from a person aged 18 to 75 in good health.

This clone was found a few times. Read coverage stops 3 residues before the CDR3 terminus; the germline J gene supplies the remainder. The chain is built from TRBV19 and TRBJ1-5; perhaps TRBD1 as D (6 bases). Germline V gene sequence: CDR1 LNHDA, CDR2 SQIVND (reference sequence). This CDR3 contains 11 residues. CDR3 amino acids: CATQQGLPQHF. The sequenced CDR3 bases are TGTGCCACCCAACAGGGCTTACCC.

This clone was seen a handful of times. CDR3 protein: CASSPWRGSQDDYTF. Partial CDR3 DNA: TGTGCCAGCAGCCCGTGGCGCGGGAGCCAGGACGAC. V and J are TRBV7-2 and TRBJ1-2; D not certain. The read terminates 3 residues ahead of where the CDR3 ends, so the germline J gene completes it. The CDR3 runs 15 residues. The V gene's germline CDR1 is SGHTA and CDR2 FQGNSA.

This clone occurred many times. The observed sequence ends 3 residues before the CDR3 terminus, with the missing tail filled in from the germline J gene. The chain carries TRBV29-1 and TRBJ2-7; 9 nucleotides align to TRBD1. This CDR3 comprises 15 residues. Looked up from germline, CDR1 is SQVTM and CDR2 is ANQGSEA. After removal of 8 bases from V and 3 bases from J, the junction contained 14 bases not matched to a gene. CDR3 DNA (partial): TGCAGCCGATCAACCGGGACAGGGTATTACTACGAG. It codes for CSRSTGTGYYYE. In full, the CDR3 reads CSRSTGTGYYYEQYF.

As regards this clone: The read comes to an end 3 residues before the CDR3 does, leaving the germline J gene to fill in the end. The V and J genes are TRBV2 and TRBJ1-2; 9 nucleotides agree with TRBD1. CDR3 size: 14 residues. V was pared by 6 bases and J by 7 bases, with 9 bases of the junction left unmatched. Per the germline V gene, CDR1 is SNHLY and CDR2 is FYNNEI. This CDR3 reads CASRPQGALGGYTF. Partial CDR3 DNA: TGTGCCAGCAGGCCACAGGGGGCGCTTGGTGGC.

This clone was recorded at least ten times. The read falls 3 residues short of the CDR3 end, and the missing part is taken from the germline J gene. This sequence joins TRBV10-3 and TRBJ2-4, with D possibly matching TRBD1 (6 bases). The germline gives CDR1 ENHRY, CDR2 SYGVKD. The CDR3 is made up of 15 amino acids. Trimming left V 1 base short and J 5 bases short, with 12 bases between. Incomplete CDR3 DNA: TGTGCCATCAGTGAGTTTTACAGGGACGAAAACATT. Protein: CAISEFYRDENI. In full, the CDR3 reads CAISEFYRDENIQYF.

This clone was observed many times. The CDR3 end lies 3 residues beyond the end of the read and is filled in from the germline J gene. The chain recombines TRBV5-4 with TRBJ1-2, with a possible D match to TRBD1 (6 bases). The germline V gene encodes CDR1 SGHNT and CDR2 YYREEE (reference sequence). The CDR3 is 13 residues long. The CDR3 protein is CASSLGRDKGYTF. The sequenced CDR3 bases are TGTGCCAGCAGCTTGGGCAGGGACAAAGGC.

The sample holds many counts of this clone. This CDR3 is CAINSAPAGTQYF. The covered CDR3 bases are TGTGCCATCAACTCGGCTCCAGCGGGTACG. V and J are TRBV10-3 and TRBJ2-3; the D gene is possibly TRBD2 (6 bases). The read is 3 residues too short to cover the CDR3 end, so that end is filled in from the germline J gene. CDR1 is ENHRY and CDR2 is SYGVKD in the germline V gene. V gave up 7 bases and J gave up 8 bases, with 16 bases separating them. CDR3 length equals 13 residues.

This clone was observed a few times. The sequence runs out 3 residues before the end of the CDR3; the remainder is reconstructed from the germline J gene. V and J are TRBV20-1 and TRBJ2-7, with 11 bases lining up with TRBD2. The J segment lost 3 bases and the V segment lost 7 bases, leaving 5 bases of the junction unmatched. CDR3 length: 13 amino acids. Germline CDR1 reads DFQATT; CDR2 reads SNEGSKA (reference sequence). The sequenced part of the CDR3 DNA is TGCAGTGTGACTAGCGGGACGAACTACGAG. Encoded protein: CSVTSGTNYE. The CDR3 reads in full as CSVTSGTNYEQYF.

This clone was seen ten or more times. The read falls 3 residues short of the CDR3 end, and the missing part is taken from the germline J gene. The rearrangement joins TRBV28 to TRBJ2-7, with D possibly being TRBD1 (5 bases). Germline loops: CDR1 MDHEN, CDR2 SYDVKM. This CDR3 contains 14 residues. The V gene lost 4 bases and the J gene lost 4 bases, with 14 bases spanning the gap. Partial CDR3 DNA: TGTGCCAGCAGTTCGCTAGAAAGGGGATACGAG. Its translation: CASSSLERGYE. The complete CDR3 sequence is CASSSLERGYEQYF.

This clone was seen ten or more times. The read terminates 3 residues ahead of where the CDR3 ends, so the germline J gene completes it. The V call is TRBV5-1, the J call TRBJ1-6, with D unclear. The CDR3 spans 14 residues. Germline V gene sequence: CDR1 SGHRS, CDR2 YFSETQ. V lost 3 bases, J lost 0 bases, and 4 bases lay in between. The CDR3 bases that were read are TGCGCCAGCAGCTCTAGCTCCTATAATTCACCC. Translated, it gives CASSSSSYNSP. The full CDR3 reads CASSSSSYNSPLHF.

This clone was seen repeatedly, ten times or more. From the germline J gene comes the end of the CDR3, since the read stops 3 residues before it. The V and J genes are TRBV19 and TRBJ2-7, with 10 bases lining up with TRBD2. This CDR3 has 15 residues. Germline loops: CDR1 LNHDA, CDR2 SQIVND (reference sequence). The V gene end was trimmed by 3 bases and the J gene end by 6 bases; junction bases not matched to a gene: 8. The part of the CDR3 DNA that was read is TGTGCCAGTAGTATTATGAGCGGGAGGGTTTCCGAG. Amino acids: CASSIMSGRVSE. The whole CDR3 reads CASSIMSGRVSEQYF.

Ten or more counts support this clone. CDR3 DNA (partial): TGTGCCAGTAGTCGGAACTATGGC. Encoded protein: CASSRNYG. The entire CDR3 reads CASSRNYGYTF. The chain links TRBV19 to TRBJ1-2; D uncertain. The read stops 3 residues short of the end of the CDR3; the missing end is completed from the germline J gene. Germline V CDR1 and CDR2: LNHDA, SQIVND (reference sequence). The CDR3 runs 11 residues. V was clipped by 5 bases and J by 2 bases, with 3 bases between them.

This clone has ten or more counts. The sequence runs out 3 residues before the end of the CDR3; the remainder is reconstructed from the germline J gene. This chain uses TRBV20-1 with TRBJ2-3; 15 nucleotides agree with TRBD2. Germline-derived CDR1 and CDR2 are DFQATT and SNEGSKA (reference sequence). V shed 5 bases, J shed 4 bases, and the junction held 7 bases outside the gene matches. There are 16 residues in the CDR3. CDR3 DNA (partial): TGCAGTGCTCCAGGACTAGCGGGAGGGCCCGCAGATACG. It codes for CSAPGLAGGPADT. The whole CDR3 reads CSAPGLAGGPADTQYF.

The CDR3 loop is CASRESDMQETYTF. CDR3 DNA, as far as it was read: TGTGCCAGCAGGGAGTCGGACATGCAAGAGACC. The J gene is TRBJ1-2, the V gene TRBV7-2, with D possibly TRBD1 on 5 matching bases. The read terminates 3 residues ahead of where the CDR3 ends, so the germline J gene completes it. The germline V gene encodes CDR1 SGHTA and CDR2 FQGNSA. The CDR3 covers 14 residues.

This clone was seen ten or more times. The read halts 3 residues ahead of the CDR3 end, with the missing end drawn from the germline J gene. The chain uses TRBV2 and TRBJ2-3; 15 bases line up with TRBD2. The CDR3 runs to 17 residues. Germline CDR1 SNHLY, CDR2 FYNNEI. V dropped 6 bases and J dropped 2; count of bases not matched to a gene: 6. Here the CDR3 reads CASRVGLAGGSTDTQYF. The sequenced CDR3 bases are TGTGCCAGCAGAGTGGGACTAGCGGGAGGATCCACAGATACG. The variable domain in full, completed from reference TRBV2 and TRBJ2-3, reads EPEVTQTPSHQVTQMGQEVILRCVPISNHLYFYWYRQILGQKVEFLVSFYNNEISEKSEIFDDQFSVERPDGSNFTLKIRSTKLEDSAMYFCASRVGLAGGSTDTQYFGPGTRLTVL.

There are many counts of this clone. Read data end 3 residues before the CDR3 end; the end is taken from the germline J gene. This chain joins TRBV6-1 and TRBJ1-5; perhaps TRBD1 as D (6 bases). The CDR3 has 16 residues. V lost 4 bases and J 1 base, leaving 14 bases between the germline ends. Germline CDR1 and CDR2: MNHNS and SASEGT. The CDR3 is CASSVQGRGSNQPQHF. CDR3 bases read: TGTGCCAGCAGTGTTCAGGGGCGTGGGAGCAATCAGCCC.

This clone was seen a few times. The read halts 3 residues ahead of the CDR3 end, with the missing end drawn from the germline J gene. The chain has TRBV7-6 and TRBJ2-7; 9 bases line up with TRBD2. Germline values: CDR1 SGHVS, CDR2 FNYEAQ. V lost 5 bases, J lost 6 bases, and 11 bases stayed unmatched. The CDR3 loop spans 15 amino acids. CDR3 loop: CASSVREGRRPEQYF. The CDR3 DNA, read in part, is TGTGCCAGCAGCGTGCGGGAGGGCCGTCGCCCCGAG. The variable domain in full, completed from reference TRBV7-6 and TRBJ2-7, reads GAGVSQSPRYKVTKRGQDVALRCDPISGHVSLYWYRQALGQGPEFLTYFNYEAQQDKSGLPNDRFSAERPEGSISTLTIQRTEQRDSAMYRCASSVREGRRPEQYFGPGTRLTVT.

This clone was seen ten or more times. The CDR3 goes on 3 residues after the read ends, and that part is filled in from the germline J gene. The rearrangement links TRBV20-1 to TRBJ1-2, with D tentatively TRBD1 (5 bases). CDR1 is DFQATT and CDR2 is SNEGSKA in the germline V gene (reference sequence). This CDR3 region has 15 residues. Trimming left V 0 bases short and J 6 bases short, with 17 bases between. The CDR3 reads CSARDLRGSGNGYTF. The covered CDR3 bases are TGCAGTGCTAGAGATCTGCGGGGTTCAGGGAATGGC.

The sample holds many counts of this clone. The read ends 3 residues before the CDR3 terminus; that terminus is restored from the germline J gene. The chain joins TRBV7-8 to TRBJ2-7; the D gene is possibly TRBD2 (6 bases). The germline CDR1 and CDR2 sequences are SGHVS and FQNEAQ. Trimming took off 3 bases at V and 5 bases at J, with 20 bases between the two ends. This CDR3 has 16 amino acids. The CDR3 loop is CASSFPRRGTVHEQYF. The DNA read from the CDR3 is TGTGCCAGCAGCTTCCCCAGGCGGGGAACGGTACACGAG. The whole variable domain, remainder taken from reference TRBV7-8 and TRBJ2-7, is GAGVSQSPRYKVAKRGQDVALRCDPISGHVSLFWYQQALGQGPEFLTYFQNEAQLDKSGLPSDRFFAERPEGSVSTLKIQRTQQEDSAVYLCASSFPRRGTVHEQYFGPGTRLTVT.

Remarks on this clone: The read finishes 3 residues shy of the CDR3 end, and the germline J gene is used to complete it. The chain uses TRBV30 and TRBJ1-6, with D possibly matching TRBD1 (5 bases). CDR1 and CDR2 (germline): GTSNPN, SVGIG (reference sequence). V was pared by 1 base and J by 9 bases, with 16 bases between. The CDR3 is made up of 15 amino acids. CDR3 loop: CAWSGGPGLCSPLHF. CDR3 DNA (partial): TGTGCCTGGAGTGGAGGTCCAGGGCTCTGTTCACCC.